Below are 32 T cell receptor beta chains sequenced from a single sample in a study of T cells in Graves' hyperthyroidism and ophthalmopathy. RNA transcripts were the template for amplifying TCR beta CDR3 regions. Carried out on the TCR CDR3, a first-round RT-PCR used the HTBI primer set. TCRdb ran MiXCR on the multiplex PCR reads and lists one entry per CDR3 protein. The table records approximately 630,000 distinct CDR3 sequences, around 15% of them present only once. Sequenced material: blood. The receptors come from a woman in her thirties with Graves' hyperthyroidism.

This clonotype turned up a few times. This chain uses TRBV6-1 with TRBJ2-1; TRBD2 matches at 10 bases. Trimming took 2 bases from V and 13 from J; bases not matched to a gene: 11. CDR3 length: 15 residues. Germline CDR1 MNHNS, CDR2 SASEGT. The CDR3 DNA reads TGTGCCAGCAGTGAATCGGCTAGCGGGAGCTATCTTCAGTTCTTC. Translated, it gives CASSESASGSYLQFF.

This clonotype appeared a few times. The chain employs TRBV10-2 and TRBJ2-2; TRBD2 matches 7 bases. J was trimmed by 4 bases and V by 5 bases; bases with no gene match: 7. There are 15 residues in the CDR3. The germline CDR1 and CDR2 sequences are WSHSY and SAAADI. The CDR3 bases are TGCGCCAGCAGTATCAGCGGGACTTCCACCGGGGAGCTGTTTTTT. Its translation is CASSISGTSTGELFF.

Many counts were recorded for this clonotype. The chain carries TRBV6-2 or TRBV6-3 and TRBJ1-4; TRBD1 is a possible D gene (5 bases). Germline CDR1 reads MNHEY; CDR2 reads SVGEGT. The V gene lost 6 bases and the J gene lost 8 bases, with 10 bases spanning the gap. This CDR3 has 12 residues. The CDR3 DNA reads as TGTGCCAGCAGAGAAGGGGACGAAAAACTGTTTTTT. Translating gives CASREGDEKLFF.

This clonotype was observed at least ten times. The chain has TRBV2 and TRBJ2-4; D might be TRBD2 (5 bases). Trimming took off 5 bases at V and 9 bases at J, with 20 bases between the two ends. The CDR3 spans 15 residues. Per the germline V gene, CDR1 is SNHLY and CDR2 is FYNNEI. CDR3: CASSPESPRGSIQYF. The DNA of the CDR3 is TGTGCCAGCAGTCCTGAGTCGCCCAGAGGGAGCATTCAGTACTTC.

This clonotype appeared many times. The rearrangement uses TRBV2 and TRBJ2-3, with unresolved D. CDR1 is SNHLY and CDR2 is FYNNEI in the germline V gene. The CDR3 covers 12 residues. Trimming pared 4 bases from V and 6 bases from J, leaving 8 bases between. Here the CDR3 reads CASSGLSDTQYF. CDR3 coding DNA: TGTGCCAGCAGTGGGTTGTCGGATACGCAGTATTTT.

This clonotype was counted between two and nine times. The rearrangement joins TRBV19 to TRBJ2-1, with a tentative D call TRBD1 (5 bases). This CDR3 has 13 residues. The germline V gene encodes CDR1 LNHDA and CDR2 SQIVND (reference sequence). V was shortened by 7 bases and J by 2 bases, with 9 bases between the two germline ends. CDR3 loop: CASNQGTYNEQFF. The DNA for the CDR3 is TGTGCCAGTAACCAGGGTACCTACAATGAGCAGTTCTTC.

This clonotype was observed many times. The genes are TRBV11-2 and TRBJ1-5, with D unclear. V was cut by 2 bases and J by 4 bases, with 6 bases left in between. The CDR3 has 13 residues. Germline CDR1 is SGHAT and CDR2 is FQNNGV. CDR3 nucleotide sequence: TGTGCCAGCAGCTTATGGGGAAATCAGCCCCAGCATTTT. It is translated as CASSLWGNQPQHF.

The V and J genes are TRBV11-3 and TRBJ2-7; TRBD2 aligns across 14 bases. This CDR3 spans 17 amino acids. Germline V gene data show CDR1 as SGHNT and CDR2 as YENEEA. Germline trimming cut 5 bases from V and 2 bases from J; bases unmatched to any gene: 8. CDR3 DNA: TGTGCCAGCAGCCCAGTTGGACTAGCGGGAGGAACCTACGAGCAGTACTTC. Translated: CASSPVGLAGGTYEQYF.

A note on this clonotype: Given a much more abundant clone one base away, this may be a read error. The V and J genes are TRBV7-9 and TRBJ2-3; the match to TRBD2 covers 11 bases. This CDR3 spans 20 amino acids. Germline assignment: CDR1 SEHNR and CDR2 FQNEAQ (reference sequence). CDR3 in amino acids: CASSHGPLAGGRDSTDAQYF. In nucleotides, the CDR3 is TGTGCCAGCAGCCACGGACCTCTAGCGGGAGGAAGAGATAGCACAGATGCGCAGTATTTT.

In this sample, this clonotype turned up once. The chain combines TRBV11-2 with TRBJ2-7, with 13 bases lining up with TRBD2. This CDR3 comprises 14 residues. With V trimmed by 6 bases and J by 7 bases, 6 bases remained unmatched. CDR1 is SGHAT, CDR2 FQNNGV, per germline. The CDR3 reads CASRQLAGGYEQYF. The DNA for the CDR3 is TGTGCCAGCAGGCAACTAGCGGGAGGGTATGAGCAGTACTTC.

This clonotype was observed many times. The DNA for the CDR3 is TGTGCCAGCAGCTTAGCGGGAGGGGGCACAGATACGCAGTATTTT. Protein product: CASSLAGGGTDTQYF. The chain joins TRBV11-1 to TRBJ2-3, with TRBD2 matching 7 bases. J was trimmed by 1 base and V by 0 bases; bases with no gene match: 1. This CDR3 has 15 amino acids. In germline, CDR1 is SGHAT, CDR2 FQDESV (reference sequence). Together with reference TRBV11-1 and TRBJ2-3, the CDR3 gives the full variable domain: EAEVAQSPRYKITEKSQAVAFWCDPISGHATLYWYRQILGQGPELLVQFQDESVVDDSQLPKDRFSAERLKGVDSTLKIQPAELGDSAMYLCASSLAGGGTDTQYFGPGTRLTVL.

This clonotype was counted many times. V is TRBV6-1 and J is TRBJ2-1, with 11 bases fitting TRBD2. The CDR3 totals 14 residues. The trim removed 7 bases at V and 4 bases at J, leaving 3 bases unmatched. Germline V gives CDR1 MNHNS, CDR2 SASEGT. The CDR3 nucleotides are TGTGCCAGCAAAAGACTAGCGGGATACAATGAGCAGTTCTTC. It is translated as CASKRLAGYNEQFF.

Concerning this clonotype itself: Mismatch with germline at one junction end may stem from a read error. The V and J genes are TRBV28 and TRBJ1-1; TRBD1 might be the D (5 bases). There are 14 residues in the CDR3. CDR1 and CDR2 from the germline V gene are MDHEN and SYDVKM. The CDR3 coding sequence is TGTGCCAGCAGTACCAGGGCCCTGAACACTGAGGCTTTCTTT. Amino acids: CASSTRALNTEAFF.

The genes are TRBV19 and TRBJ1-6; TRBD1 might be the D (5 bases). Germline CDR1 is LNHDA and CDR2 is SQIVND (reference sequence). V was shortened by 6 bases and J by 7 bases, with 13 bases between the two germline ends. The CDR3 spans 14 residues. This CDR3 reads CASRTRDRNSPLHF. The DNA of the CDR3 is TGTGCCAGTAGGACCCGGGACCGAAATTCACCCCTCCACTTT.

In its sample, this clonotype was seen many times. The chain recombines TRBV12-3 or TRBV12-4 with TRBJ2-4; D may be TRBD1 (5 bases). The CDR3 extends over 15 amino acids. Trimming took off 1 base at V and 9 bases at J, with 16 bases between the two ends. CDR3 bases: TGTGCCAGCAGTTTAGGGGGAAACAGGCCCAGCATTCAGTACTTC. Amino acid sequence: CASSLGGNRPSIQYF.

A few counts support this clonotype. This chain uses TRBV4-2 with TRBJ2-3, with 10 bases matching TRBD1. The CDR3 has 16 residues. V lost 0 bases to trimming and J lost 6 bases; unmatched junction nucleotides: 6. Germline-derived CDR1 and CDR2 are LGHNA and YNFKEQ. This chain's CDR3 is CASSQEGQGIRDTQYF. The CDR3 coding sequence is TGTGCCAGCAGCCAAGAGGGACAGGGGATTCGGGATACGCAGTATTTT.

Remarks on this clonotype: A much larger clone differs from this one at a single base, so this may be a read error. The CDR3 reads CASSFCSSRGTSGSIYEQYF. The DNA for the CDR3 is TGTGCCAGCAGCTTCTGCTCCTCCCGTGGGACTAGCGGGAGTATATACGAGCAGTACTTC. V usage is TRBV28 and J usage is TRBJ2-7, with 14 bases lining up with TRBD2. Germline V CDR1 and CDR2: MDHEN, SYDVKM. The CDR3 contains 20 residues. With 6 bases clipped from V and 4 bases from J, the junction kept 20 bases outside the gene matches. Combining the CDR3 with reference TRBV28 and TRBJ2-7 gives the whole variable domain DVKVTQSSRYLVKRTGEKVFLECVQDMDHENMFWYRQDPGLGLRLIYFSYDVKMKEKGDIPEGYSVSREKKERFSLILESASTNQTSMYLCASSFCSSRGTSGSIYEQYFGPGTRLTVT.

This clonotype was counted many times. CDR3 amino acids: CASSQGRGTGTRNTEAFF. In DNA, the CDR3 is TGTGCCAGCAGCCAAGGACGGGGGACAGGTACTAGAAACACTGAAGCTTTCTTT. This sequence joins TRBV3-1 and TRBJ1-1, with 8 bases identical to TRBD1. After removal of 1 base from V and 2 bases from J, the junction contained 12 bases not matched to a gene. This CDR3 is 18 amino acids long. The V gene's germline CDR1 is LGHDT and CDR2 YNNKEL (reference sequence).

Written as DNA, the CDR3 is TGCAGTGCTAGATTCTCCGGGACAGTACAAGAGACCCAGTACTTC. It translates to CSARFSGTVQETQYF. The genes are TRBV20-1 and TRBJ2-5, with 7 positions matching TRBD1. The length of the CDR3 is 15 residues. With 2 bases clipped from V and 2 bases from J, the junction kept 8 bases outside the gene matches. Germline V gene lookup returns CDR1 DFQATT and CDR2 SNEGSKA (reference sequence).

This clonotype was seen ten or more times. The chain carries TRBV20-1 and TRBJ1-1; D remains unclear. Between the trimmed V and J ends, which lost 1 base and 1 base, there was a span of 4 bases. This CDR3 region has 12 residues. CDR1 is DFQATT, CDR2 SNEGSKA, per germline (reference sequence). The CDR3 DNA reads TGCAGTGCTAGAGGGCCGAACACTGAAGCTTTCTTT. Translating gives CSARGPNTEAFF.

This clonotype showed up many times. V is TRBV30 and J is TRBJ1-2; D gene uncertain. This CDR3 contains 13 residues. V lost 0 bases and J lost 9, with 14 bases in between. Germline V gene sequence: CDR1 GTSNPN, CDR2 SVGIG (reference sequence). The CDR3 DNA follows: TGTGCCTGGAGTGTAGACCCCTACTGGAGCTACACCTTC. This encodes CAWSVDPYWSYTF.

This clonotype came up a few times. The chain recombines TRBV7-6 with TRBJ2-7; the D is unclear. V was clipped by 4 bases and J by 1 base, with 8 bases between them. Germline V lookup: CDR1 SGHVS, CDR2 FNYEAQ. This CDR3 spans 13 amino acids. The CDR3, as DNA: TGTGCCAGCAGCTCATCGACTTCCTACGAGCAGTACTTC. Its protein product is CASSSSTSYEQYF.

In its sample, this clonotype was seen a few times. The chain is built from TRBV19 and TRBJ2-1; unclear D gene. Trimming pared 3 bases from V and 5 bases from J, leaving 8 bases between. Per the germline V gene, CDR1 is LNHDA and CDR2 is SQIVND (reference sequence). The CDR3 is 13 amino acids. CDR3 protein: CASSIGSHNEQFF. For the CDR3, the DNA is TGTGCCAGTAGTATTGGCAGCCACAATGAGCAGTTCTTC.

V usage is TRBV7-3 and J usage is TRBJ2-5; D perhaps matches TRBD1 (7 bases). The CDR3 has 15 amino acids. CDR1 is SGHTA and CDR2 is FQGTGA in the germline V gene. The V end lost 5 bases, the J end lost 0 bases, and 13 bases lay between the germline ends. The CDR3 sequence is CASSQGGGYQETQYF. The CDR3 DNA follows: TGTGCCAGCAGCCAGGGGGGCGGGTACCAAGAGACCCAGTACTTC.

This clonotype was seen repeatedly, ten times or more. The chain recombines TRBV12-3 or TRBV12-4 with TRBJ2-7, with TRBD1 matching over 7 bases. CDR3 length equals 13 residues. The V segment lost 8 bases and the J segment 2 bases; nucleotides outside the gene matches: 6. The CDR3 reads CASQGDRAYEQYF. The CDR3 nucleotides read TGTGCCAGCCAGGGAGACAGGGCCTACGAGCAGTACTTC.

This clonotype was seen at least ten times. The chain couples TRBV2 to TRBJ2-2; 11 bases map to TRBD2. CDR3 length: 16 amino acids. V was pared by 4 bases and J by 6 bases, with 7 bases of the junction left unmatched. The V gene's germline CDR1 is SNHLY and CDR2 FYNNEI. The CDR3 nucleotides read TGTGCCAGCAGTGGGGGACTAGCGGCAAGATCCGGGGAGCTGTTTTTT. Protein product: CASSGGLAARSGELFF. Filled out from reference TRBV2 and TRBJ2-2, the complete variable domain reads EPEVTQTPSHQVTQMGQEVILRCVPISNHLYFYWYRQILGQKVEFLVSFYNNEISEKSEIFDDQFSVERPDGSNFTLKIRSTKLEDSAMYFCASSGGLAARSGELFFGEGSRLTVL.

The chain joins TRBV29-1 to TRBJ2-1; TRBD1 aligns across 9 bases. There are 14 residues in the CDR3. The V gene's germline CDR1 is SQVTM and CDR2 ANQGSEA. V lost 3 bases to trimming and J lost 8 bases; unmatched junction nucleotides: 8. CDR3 DNA sequence: TGCAGCGTTGACGGGACAGGGCCTAGGGATGAGCAGTTCTTC. This sequence encodes CSVDGTGPRDEQFF.

This clonotype was counted ten times or more. The chain links TRBV28 to TRBJ2-1, with 8 bases identical to TRBD2. The CDR3 covers 15 residues. J was trimmed by 5 bases and V by 3 bases; bases with no gene match: 6. Germline V lookup: CDR1 MDHEN, CDR2 SYDVKM. CDR3 sequence reads: CASSFSAGGNNEQFF. In DNA form, the CDR3 reads TGTGCCAGCAGTTTTTCGGCGGGAGGAAACAATGAGCAGTTCTTC.

Ten or more counts support this clonotype. The chain carries TRBV18 and TRBJ2-1; D possibly uses TRBD1 or TRBD2 (5 bases each). Trimming shortened V by 8 bases and J by 7 bases, and 9 bases separated the two germline ends. The V gene's germline CDR1 is KGHSH and CDR2 LQKENI. The CDR3 covers 11 residues. The CDR3 DNA sequence: TGTGCCAGCATGAGGGGTAATGAGCAGTTCTTC. Protein product: CASMRGNEQFF.

There are many counts of this clonotype. The CDR3, as DNA: TGTGCCAGCAAAGTGGGACAGGACCAATTCTACGGCTACACCTTC. Its protein is CASKVGQDQFYGYTF. The chain carries TRBV6-1 and TRBJ1-2, with TRBD1 matching over 8 bases. This CDR3 is 15 amino acids long. With 7 bases clipped from V and 8 bases from J, the junction kept 15 bases outside the gene matches. Germline loops: CDR1 MNHNS, CDR2 SASEGT.

This clonotype appeared many times. V is TRBV12-3 or TRBV12-4 and J is TRBJ2-7; perhaps TRBD1 as D (6 bases). V was trimmed by 4 bases and J by 3 bases, leaving 16 bases between them. CDR3 size: 15 residues. CDR3: CASSSWRGTIYEQYF. Here the CDR3 DNA reads TGTGCCAGCAGTTCCTGGCGAGGGACAATCTACGAGCAGTACTTC.

There are many counts of this clonotype. The chain uses TRBV29-1 and TRBJ2-3; no firm D call. From germline, CDR1 is SQVTM and CDR2 ANQGSEA. The V and J ends lost 4 bases and 2 bases respectively, with 10 bases between them. The length of the CDR3 is 13 residues. This CDR3 reads CSVAFLVTDTQYF. The CDR3 coding sequence is TGCAGCGTTGCGTTCCTAGTCACAGATACGCAGTATTTT.